This TCR beta chain derives from a study of cytomegalovirus exposure and HLA in healthy donors. On the study more broadly: Within the Caucasian-associated ancestry cluster were roughly 81% of the approximately 370 genotyped donors. Findings and caveats of the study: A later analysis appeared to link common viral pathogens to several of the most significant clusters.

Amplification used 60 Vbeta primers and 13 Jbeta primers. This table comes from immunoSEQ multiplex PCR, and its TCRdb copy is limited to in-frame clones, with some not included. Here the sample table reports roughly 34,000 clones. Comments on this clone: Antigen unknown.

This CDR3 comprises 15 residues. V was trimmed by 5 bases and J by 0 bases, leaving 12 bases between them. CDR1 SGHRS and CDR2 YFSETQ come from the germline V gene. This chain uses TRBV5-1 with TRBJ2-1; possible D gene TRBD1, 6 bases. The source of this sequence is a woman in her forties in good health and CMV-seropositive. The sequencing input was PBMCs. CDR3 DNA: TGCGCCAGCAGTCTTACAGGGATCTCCTACAATGAGCAGTTCTTC. Translated: CASSLTGISYNEQFF.